The 25 T cell receptor beta chains below come from one sample, sequenced in a study of beta chain features in type 1 diabetes. The authors reverse transcribed all of the isolated RNA, so sequencing captured expressed TCRB transcripts. Profiled with immunoSEQ multiplex PCR; TCRdb holds only in-frame clones, not every one. The sample has a few hundred thousand clones, approximately 15% seen once; the top ten hold around 0.039%. The sample comprised naive CD4+ T cells from blood. These receptors originate from a man younger than 45 in good health.

The chain joins TRBV2 to TRBJ2-6, with D uncertain. This CDR3 is 14 amino acids long. The ends were cut back, 8 bases at V and 1 base at J, with 9 bases in the middle. The germline V gene has CDR1 SNHLY and CDR2 FYNNEI. Here the CDR3 reads CASLVSSGANVLTF. DNA for the CDR3: TGTGCCAGCCTCGTTAGTTCTGGGGCCAACGTCCTGACTTTC. The entire variable domain, with the rest obtained from reference TRBV2 and TRBJ2-6, is as follows: EPEVTQTPSHQVTQMGQEVILRCVPISNHLYFYWYRQILGQKVEFLVSFYNNEISEKSEIFDDQFSVERPDGSNFTLKIRSTKLEDSAMYFCASLVSSGANVLTFGAGSRLTVL.

This clone was counted a few times. The CDR3 protein is CASSSMLGRWTEAFF. The CDR3 nucleotides read TGTGCCAGCAGCTCGATGTTGGGACGGTGGACTGAAGCTTTCTTT. The chain has TRBV5-6 and TRBJ1-1; perhaps TRBD1 as D (5 bases). Germline V lookup: CDR1 SGHDT, CDR2 YYEEEE. The V end was cut by 3 bases, the J end by 5 bases, with 17 bases between. This CDR3 comprises 15 residues.

The chain recombines TRBV7-8 with TRBJ2-2; D might be TRBD1 (5 bases). The germline V gene has CDR1 SGHVS and CDR2 FQNEAQ. The CDR3 totals 15 residues. The ends were cut back, 5 bases at V and 5 bases at J, with 15 bases in the middle. Written as DNA, the CDR3 is TGTGCCAGCAGCACGGATCCGGCAGGGACCGGGGAGCTGTTTTTT. This encodes CASSTDPAGTGELFF.

This rearrangement joins TRBV4-1 to TRBJ2-5; D call uncertain. This CDR3 has 14 amino acids. Germline lookup yields CDR1 MGHRA and CDR2 YSYEKL. V lost 3 bases, J lost 3 bases, and 11 bases lay in between. This CDR3 reads CASSQARPEETQYF. The CDR3 region has the DNA TGCGCCAGCAGCCAGGCGAGACCTGAAGAGACCCAGTACTTC.

This clone has more than one count but fewer than ten. The rearrangement links TRBV23-1 to TRBJ2-7, with D unclear. TRBV23-1 is an ORF, and what it does is uncertain. The CDR3 has 11 residues. V shed 0 bases and J shed 6 bases, with 3 bases lying between them. This CDR3 is CASSQSREQYF. The CDR3 DNA is TGCGCCAGCAGTCAATCCCGCGAGCAGTACTTC.

The rearrangement joins TRBV25-1 to TRBJ2-5; possible D gene TRBD2, 7 bases. The CDR3 loop spans 15 amino acids. Trimming left V 4 bases short and J 4 bases short, with 16 bases between. Per germline, CDR1 MGHDK and CDR2 SYGVNS. Here the CDR3 reads CASSVDTGRGETQYF. For the CDR3, the DNA is TGTGCCAGCAGTGTCGACACAGGGAGGGGAGAGACCCAGTACTTC.

V is TRBV30 and J is TRBJ2-7; D gene unclear. Germline CDR1 is GTSNPN and CDR2 is SVGIG (reference sequence). V gave up 0 bases and J gave up 2 bases, with 8 bases separating them. CDR3 length: 13 residues. CDR3 coding DNA: TGTGCCTGGAGTGTAGAGAGGACCTACGAGCAGTACGTC. Amino acids: CAWSVERTYEQYV.

The chain combines TRBV9 with TRBJ2-1; TRBD2 might be the D (5 bases). The germline CDR1 and CDR2 sequences are SGDLS and YYNGEE. The V and J ends lost 4 bases and 9 bases respectively, with 11 bases between them. CDR3 length: 12 residues. The CDR3 nucleotides read TGTGCCAGCAGCTCGATACGGGGTGAGCAGTTCTTC. Translation: CASSSIRGEQFF. The complete variable domain, with remaining parts taken from reference TRBV9 and TRBJ2-1, reads DSGVTQTPKHLITATGQRVTLRCSPRSGDLSVYWYQQSLDQGLQFLIQYYNGEERAKGNILERFSAQQFPDLHSELNLSSLELGDSALYFCASSSIRGEQFFGPGTRLTVL.

CDR3 DNA: TGTGCCAGCAGCCAAGATCGGGCCGTTCAAGAGACCCAGTACTTC. Its translation: CASSQDRAVQETQYF. V and J are TRBV4-2 and TRBJ2-5; D gene ambiguous. Germline CDR1 LGHNA, CDR2 YNFKEQ. The CDR3 contains 15 residues. Trimming took off 0 bases at V and 2 bases at J, with 10 bases between the two ends.

This chain uses TRBV6-5 with TRBJ1-1; the D is unclear. Trimming pared 0 bases from V and 0 bases from J, leaving 8 bases between. From germline, CDR1 is MNHEY and CDR2 SVGAGI. CDR3 length equals 15 residues. The CDR3 nucleotides read TGTGCCAGCAGTTACTCGTCTGGGGTGAACACTGAAGCTTTCTTT. This sequence encodes CASSYSSGVNTEAFF.

Only a few counts were recorded for this clone. The chain employs TRBV12-5 and TRBJ2-5; TRBD1 is a possible D gene (5 bases). Germline CDR1 is LGHNT and CDR2 is FRNRAP. Trimming removed 1 base from V and 2 bases from J, with 11 bases in between. The CDR3 sequence is 15 residues long. Here the CDR3 reads CASGLGRVRQETQYF. CDR3 DNA sequence: TGTGCTAGTGGTTTGGGCAGGGTTCGGCAAGAGACCCAGTACTTC. Full variable domain (rest looked up from reference TRBV12-5 and TRBJ2-5): DARVTQTPRHKVTEMGQEVTMRCQPILGHNTVFWYRQTMMQGLELLAYFRNRAPLDDSGMPKDRFSAEMPDATLATLKIQPSEPRDSAVYFCASGLGRVRQETQYFGPGTRLLVL.

This clone was counted only a few times. V is TRBV4-2 and J is TRBJ2-1, with TRBD1 matching over 10 bases. V was clipped by 1 base and J by 6 bases; unmatched bases: 6. Germline V lookup: CDR1 LGHNA, CDR2 YNFKEQ. This CDR3 region has 16 residues. CDR3 sequence (DNA): TGTGCCAGCAGCCAAGGCCCCGGGACAGGGGCCAATGAGCAGTTCTTC. It yields the protein CASSQGPGTGANEQFF.

This chain joins TRBV25-1 and TRBJ2-7; no clear D gene. Trimming pared 3 bases from V and 2 bases from J, leaving 8 bases between. CDR3 size: 13 residues. The germline CDR1 and CDR2 sequences are MGHDK and SYGVNS. The CDR3 region has the DNA TGTGCCAGCAGTGACCCTGGGCCCTACGAGCAGTACTTC. Residues: CASSDPGPYEQYF.

This clone has only a few counts. V gene TRBV18 combines with J gene TRBJ1-1, with D tentatively TRBD1 (5 bases). CDR3 length equals 18 residues. CDR1 and CDR2 from the germline V gene are KGHSH and LQKENI. V was clipped by 4 bases and J by 4 bases, with 25 bases between them. The CDR3 nucleotides are TGTGCCAGCTCACTCGAGCGCCGGAAAACAGGTAGCGGCACTGAAGCTTTCTTT. Translation gives CASSLERRKTGSGTEAFF. Complete variable domain (other parts from reference TRBV18 and TRBJ1-1): NAGVMQNPRHLVRRRGQEARLRCSPMKGHSHVYWYRQLPEEGLKFMVYLQKENIIDESGMPKERFSAEFPKEGPSILRIQQVVRGDSAAYFCASSLERRKTGSGTEAFFGQGTRLTVV.

This clone showed up just a few times. This chain links TRBV30 with TRBJ1-1; tentatively, D is TRBD1 (6 bases). V lost 2 bases to trimming and J lost 1 base, with 11 bases between them. Germline V lookup: CDR1 GTSNPN, CDR2 SVGIG (reference sequence). This CDR3 region has 14 residues. The CDR3 spells CAWSRWGPNTEAFF. The CDR3 DNA is TGTGCCTGGAGTCGCTGGGGGCCGAACACTGAAGCTTTCTTT.

The table lists this clone with a few counts. The V gene is TRBV19, the J gene TRBJ1-2; TRBD1 matches at 8 bases. The CDR3 spans 15 residues. V lost 5 bases, J lost 7 bases, and 12 bases stayed unmatched. The germline V gene encodes CDR1 LNHDA and CDR2 SQIVND (reference sequence). The CDR3 loop reads CASSPRTGTLSGYTF. The CDR3 nucleotides read TGTGCCAGTAGTCCCCGGACAGGGACCCTAAGTGGCTACACCTTC.

A few counts support this clone. The chain employs TRBV6-4 and TRBJ2-1; 11 nucleotides line up with TRBD2. The CDR3 length is 17 residues. V trimming: 4 bases; J trimming: 3 bases; junction bases outside the gene matches: 8. Per the germline V gene, CDR1 is MRHNA and CDR2 is SNTAGT. The CDR3 sequence: CASSGYRGLADYNEQFF. For the CDR3, the DNA is TGTGCCAGCAGTGGATACAGGGGACTAGCGGACTACAATGAGCAGTTCTTC.

A few counts support this clone. This chain connects TRBV5-6 to TRBJ2-5; TRBD1 is a possible D gene (5 bases). The CDR3 runs 17 residues. Trimming pared 1 base from V and 1 base from J, leaving 17 bases between. Germline CDR1 and CDR2: SGHDT and YYEEEE. The CDR3 here is CASSLKGVQRSQETQYF. The CDR3 DNA reads as TGTGCCAGCAGCTTGAAAGGGGTACAACGTTCCCAAGAGACCCAGTACTTC.

The V call is TRBV25-1, the J call TRBJ1-1; weak D call: TRBD1 (5 bases). Germline CDR1 and CDR2: MGHDK and SYGVNS. Trimming took 8 bases from V and 6 from J, leaving 22 bases between them. The CDR3 loop spans 15 amino acids. The CDR3, as DNA: TGTGCCAGCCAGACCAATCGGCCTGGGGGGTCTGAAGCTTTCTTT. Its translation: CASQTNRPGGSEAFF. Looking up the rest from reference TRBV25-1 and TRBJ1-1 gives the full variable domain: EADIYQTPRYLVIGTGKKITLECSQTMGHDKMYWYQQDPGMELHLIHYSYGVNSTEKGDLSSESTVSRIRTEHFPLTLESARPSHTSQYLCASQTNRPGGSEAFFGQGTRLTVV.

This clone was picked up a small number of times. V is TRBV19 and J is TRBJ2-5; the D gene is possibly TRBD2 (6 bases). The V gene lost 5 bases and the J gene lost 3 bases, with 10 bases spanning the gap. This CDR3 has 13 residues. The germline V gene has CDR1 LNHDA and CDR2 SQIVND (reference sequence). The DNA of the CDR3 is TGTGCCAGTAGTGGAGGGTTCAAAGAGACCCAGTACTTC. Translated, it gives CASSGGFKETQYF.

This clone was detected many times. The chain recombines TRBV28 with TRBJ2-1; D is undetermined. The CDR3 spans 10 residues. Germline V gene sequence: CDR1 MDHEN, CDR2 SYDVKM. V was cut by 4 bases and J by 9 bases, with 4 bases left in between. The CDR3 DNA follows: TGTGCCAGCAGTTCGGGTGAGCAGTTCTTC. This encodes CASSSGEQFF. Full variable domain (rest looked up from reference TRBV28 and TRBJ2-1): DVKVTQSSRYLVKRTGEKVFLECVQDMDHENMFWYRQDPGLGLRLIYFSYDVKMKEKGDIPEGYSVSREKKERFSLILESASTNQTSMYLCASSSGEQFFGPGTRLTVL.

The table lists this clone with a few counts. V gene TRBV28 combines with J gene TRBJ2-4, with unresolved D. The CDR3 is 15 residues long. The V and J ends lost 5 bases and 0 bases respectively, with 11 bases between them. Germline CDR1 is MDHEN and CDR2 is SYDVKM. The CDR3 DNA sequence: TGTGCCAGCAGTCCCTCGGGCCTAGCCAAAAACATTCAGTACTTC. The encoded protein is CASSPSGLAKNIQYF.

V usage is TRBV7-2 and J usage is TRBJ2-3; D not certain. Trimming removed 3 bases from V and 3 bases from J, with 13 bases in between. Per germline, CDR1 SGHTA and CDR2 FQGNSA. The CDR3 runs to 15 residues. CDR3 sequence reads: CASSFRRMGTDTQYF. The CDR3 DNA reads as TGTGCCAGCAGCTTTCGCCGAATGGGGACAGATACGCAGTATTTT. Full variable domain (remainder filled in from reference TRBV7-2 and TRBJ2-3): GAGVSQSPSNKVTEKGKDVELRCDPISGHTALYWYRQSLGQGLEFLIYFQGNSAPDKSGLPSDRFSAERTGGSVSTLTIQRTQQEDSAVYLCASSFRRMGTDTQYFGPGTRLTVL.

This clone was seen more than once but under ten times. V is TRBV7-6 and J is TRBJ2-1; D unclear. CDR1 is SGHVS and CDR2 is FNYEAQ in the germline V gene. The CDR3 covers 16 residues. Trimming pared 1 base from V and 0 bases from J, leaving 10 bases between. This chain's CDR3 is CASSLEVPSSYNEQFF. DNA for the CDR3: TGTGCCAGCAGCTTAGAAGTCCCAAGCTCCTACAATGAGCAGTTCTTC.

The chain couples TRBV5-1 to TRBJ1-5; 10 nucleotides line up with TRBD1. The CDR3 is 15 amino acids. J lost 5 bases, V lost 4 bases, and 6 bases had no gene match. The germline V gene encodes CDR1 SGHRS and CDR2 YFSETQ. CDR3 nucleotides: TGCGCCAGCAGCCTGGACGGGACAGGGGATCAGCCCCAGCATTTT. This gives the protein CASSLDGTGDQPQHF.